The source of this TCR beta chain is a study of shared clonotypes between healthy human individuals. Findings and caveats of the study: Represented diversity (both genetic and exposure-history) was limited by the small number of donors.

The table lists this clone with a few counts. Its target is not known. Approximately 30,000 T cell genomes, or 300 to 350 ng DNA, went into unsorted PBMC replicate PCRs. Clones were sequenced by immunoSEQ multiplex PCR, and TCRdb holds only the in-frame ones, with some missing. The data contain 490,000 or so clones, 70% to 80% of them singletons. V was pared by 5 bases and J by 5 bases, with 7 bases between. The germline CDR1 and CDR2 sequences are SGHDN and FVKESK. CDR3 length: 11 residues. Specimen: PBMCs. The chain employs TRBV14 and TRBJ2-7; D is unresolved. The sequence derives from a woman in her thirties or forties in good health. Some clones in this sample may be carry-over from other donors' samples. The CDR3 protein is CASSYTDEQYF. CDR3 DNA: TGTGCCAGCAGCTACACGGACGAGCAGTACTTC.